A single sample gave rise to the 31 T cell receptor beta chains below, sequenced in a study of T-cell memory formation after mild COVID-19. TCRdb passed the 5' RACE reads through MiXCR, listing each CDR3 protein once. The repertoire consists of about 470,000 distinct CDR3 sequences, with 20% to 25% occurring once and the leading ten covering about an eighth. What was sequenced was PBMCs or a T cell subset sorted from them (not recorded which). The receptors derive from an adult woman who had mild COVID-19 (a few samples of this study predate the infection). Cell type and time point are not known.

The chain recombines TRBV20-1 with TRBJ2-1, with D perhaps TRBD1 (5 bases). This CDR3 has 13 residues. CDR1 is DFQATT and CDR2 is SNEGSKA in the germline V gene (reference sequence). Trimming stripped 0 bases from V and 8 bases from J, with 11 bases between. For the CDR3, the DNA is TGCAGTGCTAGAGACCAGGGTATCGATGAGCAGTTCTTC. It translates to CSARDQGIDEQFF.

This chain joins TRBV30 and TRBJ2-7, with TRBD1 matching 8 bases. V dropped 1 base and J dropped 7; count of bases not matched to a gene: 6. The CDR3 is made up of 13 amino acids. The germline gives CDR1 GTSNPN, CDR2 SVGIG (reference sequence). The CDR3 is CAWSGGRGLEQYF. The CDR3, as DNA: TGTGCCTGGAGTGGTGGCAGGGGGCTGGAGCAGTACTTC.

The chain carries TRBV5-6 and TRBJ1-1, with a possible D match to TRBD1 (5 bases). The length of the CDR3 is 12 residues. Germline V gives CDR1 SGHDT, CDR2 YYEEEE. V was cut by 5 bases and J by 8 bases, with 13 bases left in between. CDR3 sequence reads: CASSSRGIEAFF. The DNA of the CDR3 is TGTGCCAGCAGTTCACGGGGCATAGAAGCTTTCTTT.

The chain links TRBV19 to TRBJ1-2; 7 bases line up with TRBD1. The CDR3 loop spans 13 amino acids. V shed 6 bases and J 2 bases; nucleotides not matched to a gene: 3. CDR1 and CDR2 (germline): LNHDA, SQIVND (reference sequence). CDR3 nucleotides: TGTGCCAGTAGACCGGACAGGAACTATGGCTACACCTTC. Translated, it gives CASRPDRNYGYTF.

The rearrangement uses TRBV20-1 and TRBJ2-3, with 15 bases matching TRBD2. Germline V CDR1 and CDR2: DFQATT, SNEGSKA (reference sequence). After removal of 5 bases from V and 8 bases from J, the junction contained 8 bases not matched to a gene. The CDR3 runs to 15 residues. CDR3 protein: CSAHGTSGGPGTQYF. The DNA for the CDR3 is TGCAGTGCTCACGGGACTAGCGGGGGGCCAGGTACGCAGTATTTT.

This clonotype was detected a few times. This chain uses TRBV6-2 or TRBV6-3 with TRBJ2-1; D is unclear. The CDR3 extends over 12 amino acids. CDR1 is MNHEY and CDR2 is SVGEGT in the germline V gene. Between the trimmed V and J ends, which lost 2 bases and 2 bases, there was a span of 1 base. The CDR3 nucleotides read TGTGCCAGCAGTTACCCCTACAATGAGCAGTTCTTC. It specifies CASSYPYNEQFF.

Ten or more counts support this clonotype. Sequence at one end of the junction differs from germline and may be a read error. This chain connects TRBV7-7 to TRBJ2-2; a possible D gene is TRBD2 (6 bases). The CDR3 has 15 residues. Germline CDR1 and CDR2: SSHAT and FNYEAQ (reference sequence). CDR3 sequence: CASSLAASVPGELFF. Written as DNA, the CDR3 is TGTGCTAGCAGCTTAGCGGCGTCGGTCCCCGGGGAGCTGTTTTTT.

V usage is TRBV7-9 and J usage is TRBJ2-7; TRBD2 is a possible D gene (6 bases). The CDR3 length is 13 residues. CDR1 is SEHNR, CDR2 FQNEAQ, per germline (reference sequence). V was trimmed by 4 bases and J by 12 bases, leaving 19 bases between them. CDR3 protein: CASSSGPTGVRYF. In nucleotides, the CDR3 is TGTGCCAGCAGCTCGGGACCGACGGGGGTGAGGTACTTC.

This clonotype has a handful of counts. This chain connects TRBV7-2 to TRBJ2-2; 8 bases line up with TRBD2. With V trimmed by 4 bases and J by 0 bases, 1 base remained unmatched. This CDR3 is 15 amino acids long. Germline values: CDR1 SGHTA, CDR2 FQGNSA. The CDR3 DNA reads as TGTGCCAGCAGCTCGGGACTAGCGAACACCGGGGAGCTGTTTTTT. It codes for CASSSGLANTGELFF.

The chain's CDR3 is CASSFSTGLAGVREQFF. The CDR3 bases are TGTGCCAGCAGCTTCTCAACTGGACTAGCGGGAGTTCGTGAGCAGTTCTTC. The rearrangement links TRBV7-2 to TRBJ2-1; 13 bases map to TRBD2. J lost 9 bases, V lost 3 bases, and 11 bases had no gene match. Germline V gene lookup returns CDR1 SGHTA and CDR2 FQGNSA. This CDR3 comprises 17 residues.

V usage is TRBV6-1 and J usage is TRBJ1-3; D is unclear. The CDR3 has 14 amino acids. Germline V gene sequence: CDR1 MNHNS, CDR2 SASEGT. V was clipped by 2 bases and J by 8 bases, with 13 bases between them. Written as DNA, the CDR3 is TGTGCCAGCAGTGAAATGCGGGTTAGACACACCATATATTTT. Translating gives CASSEMRVRHTIYF.

The genes are TRBV14 and TRBJ2-1, with 9 bases aligning to TRBD1. The CDR3 extends over 15 amino acids. Unmatched junction bases numbered 5, after V lost 8 bases and J lost 0 bases. Germline V gene data show CDR1 as SGHDN and CDR2 as FVKESK. CDR3 nucleotide sequence: TGTGCCAGCGATGGACAGGGGAGCTCCTACAATGAGCAGTTCTTC. It codes for CASDGQGSSYNEQFF.

There are a few counts of this clonotype. The rearrangement links TRBV5-1 to TRBJ2-3; 9 bases map to TRBD1. The CDR3 covers 18 residues. Germline trimming cut 3 bases from V and 0 bases from J; bases unmatched to any gene: 11. Germline lookup yields CDR1 SGHRS and CDR2 YFSETQ. CDR3 nucleotide sequence: TGCGCCAGCAGCTCGGGAATCACAGGGGGCTCTAGCACAGATACGCAGTATTTT. It specifies CASSSGITGGSSTDTQYF.

This clonotype showed up just a few times. The chain recombines TRBV7-2 with TRBJ2-7; D may correspond to TRBD1 or TRBD2 (5 bases each). Germline V lookup: CDR1 SGHTA, CDR2 FQGNSA. V was trimmed by 7 bases and J by 3 bases, leaving 22 bases between them. The CDR3 has 16 amino acids. The DNA for the CDR3 is TGTGCCAGCACCGTCGGATGGGACCGAGGCATCTACGAGCAGTACTTC. Its protein is CASTVGWDRGIYEQYF.

This clonotype has only a few counts. V is TRBV12-3 or TRBV12-4 and J is TRBJ1-2; D is uncertain. Trimming cost V 5 bases and J 8 bases, with 9 bases left between them. CDR3 size: 11 residues. CDR3 protein: CASSRDRGYTF. For the CDR3, the DNA is TGTGCCAGCAGTCGGGATCGCGGCTACACCTTC.

This clonotype was seen more than once but under ten times. The V and J genes are TRBV5-4 and TRBJ2-5, with D unresolved. CDR3 length: 14 residues. V was clipped by 0 bases and J by 2 bases, with 8 bases between them. Looked up from germline, CDR1 is SGHNT and CDR2 is YYREEE (reference sequence). This CDR3 is CASSLGVEQETQYF. CDR3 coding DNA: TGTGCCAGCAGCTTGGGGGTGGAACAAGAGACCCAGTACTTC.

J is TRBJ1-4 and V is TRBV5-1; D might be TRBD1 (5 bases). The CDR3 is made up of 15 amino acids. The V end lost 4 bases, the J end lost 6 bases, and 16 bases lay between the germline ends. CDR1 is SGHRS and CDR2 is YFSETQ in the germline V gene. The CDR3 loop reads CASSPWDRMDEKLFF. The CDR3 DNA is TGCGCCAGCAGCCCATGGGACCGGATGGATGAAAAACTGTTTTTT.

The chain couples TRBV2 to TRBJ1-2; TRBD1 aligns across 10 bases. In germline, CDR1 is SNHLY, CDR2 FYNNEI. CDR3 size: 12 residues. CDR3 loop: CATTGGGSGYTF. Written as DNA, the CDR3 is TGTGCAACGACAGGGGGCGGGAGTGGCTACACCTTC.

This clonotype has at least ten counts. V usage is TRBV5-1 and J usage is TRBJ2-4, with TRBD1 identical over 7 bases. The CDR3 totals 14 residues. CDR1 is SGHRS and CDR2 is YFSETQ in the germline V gene. With V trimmed by 5 bases and J by 5 bases, 7 bases remained unmatched. In nucleotides, the CDR3 is TGCGCCAGCAGGCCAGGGACAGAGCAAAACATTCAGTACTTC. It yields the protein CASRPGTEQNIQYF.

The V and J genes are TRBV2 and TRBJ1-5; D gene unclear. The CDR3 is made up of 11 amino acids. The V gene lost 8 bases and the J gene lost 9 bases, with 11 bases spanning the gap. In germline, CDR1 is SNHLY, CDR2 FYNNEI. CDR3 in amino acids: CASGPGRPQHF. CDR3 DNA: TGTGCCAGCGGGCCGGGAAGGCCCCAGCATTTT.

This clonotype was counted at least ten times. The chain links TRBV5-1 to TRBJ1-4; possibly TRBD1 for D (5 bases). CDR3 length: 15 residues. Germline lookup yields CDR1 SGHRS and CDR2 YFSETQ. Trimming took off 0 bases at V and 2 bases at J, with 8 bases between the two ends. The CDR3 region is CASSLVGPTNEKLFF. In DNA, the CDR3 is TGCGCCAGCAGCTTGGTGGGACCGACTAATGAAAAACTGTTTTTT.

This clonotype showed up just a few times. The genes are TRBV5-4 and TRBJ2-3, with D possibly being TRBD2 (5 bases). Germline V CDR1 and CDR2: SGHNT, YYREEE (reference sequence). The V gene lost 4 bases and the J gene lost 4 bases, with 16 bases spanning the gap. This CDR3 has 15 amino acids. CDR3 sequence (DNA): TGTGCCAGCAGCCCCGGCGGCGGGTCAGCAGATACGCAGTATTTT. It encodes CASSPGGGSADTQYF.

The chain has TRBV6-6 and TRBJ2-4; D not resolved. CDR1 and CDR2 from the germline V gene are MNHNY and SVGAGI (reference sequence). The CDR3 contains 13 residues. V was cut by 5 bases and J by 9 bases, with 14 bases left in between. The CDR3 loop reads CASSNGPTPIQYF. As DNA, the CDR3 is TGTGCCAGCAGTAACGGACCCACCCCCATTCAGTACTTC.

This clonotype was seen repeatedly, ten times or more. This chain connects TRBV9 to TRBJ1-5; D is uncertain. There are 14 residues in the CDR3. CDR1 is SGDLS and CDR2 is YYNGEE in the germline V gene. The V gene lost 0 bases and the J gene lost 2 bases, with 6 bases spanning the gap. CDR3 loop: CASSVGGGNQPQHF. CDR3 bases: TGTGCCAGCAGCGTAGGCGGGGGCAATCAGCCCCAGCATTTT.

This clonotype was seen just once. CDR3 nucleotide sequence: TGTGCCTGGAGTAGAAGCAGGAACACTGAAGCTTTCTTT. Translated, it gives CAWSRSRNTEAFF. The V call is TRBV30, the J call TRBJ1-1, with unresolved D. V shed 2 bases and J shed 1 base, with 8 bases lying between them. This CDR3 region has 13 residues. The germline gives CDR1 GTSNPN, CDR2 SVGIG (reference sequence).

This clonotype has only a few counts. The chain employs TRBV11-2 and TRBJ2-7; maybe TRBD1 (6 bases). The V and J ends lost 5 bases and 4 bases respectively, with 21 bases between them. The CDR3 covers 16 residues. Germline lookup yields CDR1 SGHAT and CDR2 FQNNGV. Here the CDR3 DNA reads TGTGCCAGCAGCCCTCACCCGGACAGCCGGTTTTACGAGCAGTACTTC. This codes for CASSPHPDSRFYEQYF.

The chain employs TRBV7-9 and TRBJ2-3, with D possibly TRBD2 on 5 matching bases. Between the trimmed V and J ends, which lost 5 bases and 9 bases, there was a span of 18 bases. Germline V gene lookup returns CDR1 SEHNR and CDR2 FQNEAQ (reference sequence). The CDR3 length is 14 residues. The CDR3 reads CASSPRVRRETQYF. The DNA for the CDR3 is TGTGCCAGCAGCCCCCGGGTCCGACGGGAAACGCAGTATTTT.

V is TRBV9 and J is TRBJ2-1; TRBD2 aligns across 11 bases. Germline values: CDR1 SGDLS, CDR2 YYNGEE. CDR3 length: 15 amino acids. J gave up 8 bases and V 3 bases, and 7 bases lay outside the gene matches. This CDR3 is CASSDSGRANDEQFF. The CDR3 region has the DNA TGTGCCAGCAGCGATAGCGGGAGGGCCAACGATGAGCAGTTCTTC. The full variable domain, completed using reference TRBV9 and TRBJ2-1, is DSGVTQTPKHLITATGQRVTLRCSPRSGDLSVYWYQQSLDQGLQFLIQYYNGEERAKGNILERFSAQQFPDLHSELNLSSLELGDSALYFCASSDSGRANDEQFFGPGTRLTVL.

This clonotype was detected many times. The chain employs TRBV12-3 or TRBV12-4 and TRBJ2-1; 8 nucleotides align to TRBD2. This CDR3 spans 15 amino acids. With V trimmed by 6 bases and J by 0 bases, 4 bases remained unmatched. As DNA, the CDR3 is TGTGCCAGCAGCTTCGGGACTAGCTCCTACAATGAGCAGTTCTTC. Translated, it gives CASSFGTSSYNEQFF.

This chain links TRBV20-1 with TRBJ2-1; no clear D gene. The germline V gene has CDR1 DFQATT and CDR2 SNEGSKA (reference sequence). The CDR3 is 14 residues long. Deletions cut 0 bases from V and 6 bases from J, with 12 bases between. CDR3 sequence: CSARDFVAFNEQFF. The CDR3 DNA follows: TGCAGTGCTAGAGATTTTGTGGCTTTCAATGAGCAGTTCTTC.

This clonotype has more than one count but fewer than ten. The chain links TRBV7-8 to TRBJ2-3, with D possibly being TRBD1 or TRBD2 (6 bases each). V lost 3 bases, J lost 4 bases, and 11 bases lay in between. CDR1 and CDR2 (germline): SGHVS, FQNEAQ. The CDR3 consists of 14 residues. The CDR3 sequence is CASSLEGGPDTQYF. The CDR3 DNA reads as TGTGCCAGCAGCTTGGAAGGGGGGCCAGATACGCAGTATTTT.